These 8 T cell receptor beta chains originate from one sample sequenced in a study of type 1 regulatory T cells. TCRdb re-derived calls from the reads in MiXCR, one entry per CDR3 protein. The table includes some 100,000 distinct CDR3 sequences, around a third detected once. Sequencing used CD4+ T cells, either the whole sample or a sorted fraction (not recorded which). The receptor set was obtained from a human donor in good health.

This sequence joins TRBV20-1 and TRBJ1-6; 12 nucleotides align to TRBD1. The CDR3 is 14 amino acids. V lost 5 bases and J lost 8; bases outside the gene matches: 4. Germline assignment: CDR1 DFQATT and CDR2 SNEGSKA (reference sequence). CDR3 residues: CSAFRDRGHSPLHF. Written as DNA, the CDR3 is TGCAGTGCTTTCCGGGACAGGGGGCATTCACCCCTCCACTTT.

The table lists this clonotype with a few counts. The V and J genes are TRBV9 and TRBJ2-7; 8 positions match TRBD2. V dropped 0 bases and J dropped 3; count of bases not matched to a gene: 5. Germline V lookup: CDR1 SGDLS, CDR2 YYNGEE. CDR3 length equals 15 residues. The CDR3 sequence is CASSVGVAGFYEQYF. The CDR3 DNA is TGTGCCAGCAGCGTAGGTGTAGCGGGATTCTACGAGCAGTACTTC.

This clonotype was counted between two and nine times. The rearrangement uses TRBV7-6 and TRBJ2-3; 7 bases are a match to TRBD2. Trimming cost V 1 base and J 4 bases; bases outside gene matches: 11. CDR3 length: 17 amino acids. CDR1 and CDR2 (germline): SGHVS, FNYEAQ. The CDR3: CASSLGASGGTADTQYF. The DNA for the CDR3 is TGTGCCAGCAGCTTAGGGGCTAGCGGAGGGACCGCAGATACGCAGTATTTT.

This clonotype showed up just a few times. The rearrangement links TRBV6-1 to TRBJ1-2, with D possibly being TRBD1 (5 bases). Trimming took off 6 bases at V and 2 bases at J, with 19 bases between the two ends. The germline CDR1 and CDR2 sequences are MNHNS and SASEGT. The CDR3 covers 16 residues. The CDR3 protein is CASSALTGTGNYGYTF. CDR3 coding DNA: TGTGCCAGCAGCGCCCTGACCGGGACGGGCAACTATGGCTACACCTTC.

The chain has TRBV19 and TRBJ2-1, with 8 bases lining up with TRBD1. CDR1 is LNHDA and CDR2 is SQIVND in the germline V gene (reference sequence). This CDR3 contains 13 residues. V gave up 10 bases and J gave up 10 bases; unmatched junction bases: 12. The CDR3 DNA is TGTGCCACTCGACTGACAGGGGTTGGGGAGCAGTTCTTC. It translates to CATRLTGVGEQFF.

This clonotype was picked up a small number of times. The chain couples TRBV20-1 to TRBJ1-1; 7 bases are a match to TRBD1. CDR1 DFQATT and CDR2 SNEGSKA come from the germline V gene (reference sequence). The CDR3 consists of 14 residues. Trimming took 6 bases from V and 6 from J; bases not matched to a gene: 13. The CDR3 sequence: CSATNGYRGPEAFF. Written as DNA, the CDR3 is TGCAGTGCCACAAACGGATACAGGGGTCCTGAAGCTTTCTTT.

V and J are TRBV6-2 or TRBV6-3 and TRBJ2-7; 7 bases map to TRBD2. The J segment lost 5 bases and the V segment lost 5 bases, leaving 6 bases of the junction unmatched. The CDR3 runs 13 residues. Germline V gene lookup returns CDR1 MNHEY and CDR2 SVGEGT. The CDR3 reads CASSIASGNEQYF. The CDR3 nucleotides are TGTGCCAGCAGTATCGCTAGCGGAAACGAGCAGTACTTC.

This clonotype was seen more than once but under ten times. This chain connects TRBV29-1 to TRBJ1-1; 7 nucleotides align to TRBD1. V gave up 6 bases and J gave up 0 bases; unmatched junction bases: 10. CDR1 is SQVTM and CDR2 is ANQGSEA in the germline V gene. The CDR3 covers 15 residues. CDR3: CSVSLARGLNTEAFF. CDR3 nucleotides: TGCAGCGTCAGTTTGGCCAGGGGGTTGAACACTGAAGCTTTCTTT. Combining the CDR3 with reference TRBV29-1 and TRBJ1-1 gives the whole variable domain SAVISQKPSRDICQRGTSLTIQCQVDSQVTMMFWYRQQPGQSLTLIATANQGSEATYESGFVIDKFPISRPNLTFSTLTVSNMSPEDSSIYLCSVSLARGLNTEAFFGQGTRLTVV.